The T cell receptor beta chain described here comes from a study of identical twins. Findings of the study overall: In beta out-of-frame sequences, the excess sharing between twins was weaker. Within monozygotic twins, out-of-frame TCR alpha sharing was underestimated by the models. Analyses based on zero insertions could be partly confounded by invariant MAIT and iNKT cells. A lower insertion count was a feature of abundant cord blood beta clonotypes, with no such feature in memory repertoires.

This clonotype has only a few counts. Its specificity is unknown. CDR3 length: 14 amino acids. V was pared by 5 bases and J by 5 bases, with 6 bases of the junction left unmatched. Germline V gene data show CDR1 as SSHAT and CDR2 as FNYEAQ (reference sequence). Using its own MiXCR run on the 5' RACE reads, TCRdb lists one record per CDR3 protein. The data show about 240,000 distinct CDR3 sequences, about 11% seen once. This chain connects TRBV7-7 to TRBJ2-5, with TRBD2 identical over 9 bases. This clonotype was sampled from a man aged 50-59 years in good health. Sequenced material: memory T cells sorted from blood. CDR3 amino acids: CASSETSGGETQYF. CDR3 in DNA: TGTGCCAGCAGCGAGACTAGCGGAGGGGAGACCCAGTACTTC.